This entry is about one T cell receptor (beta chain). What it binds is unknown. A junction end diverges from the germline sequence, so it may reflect a read error. These data come from a study of T cell responses to AZD1222 COVID-19 vaccine. Study-wide results and caveats: The span of vaccine-associated CD4 TCRs extended across spike, with dominance at 160-218 and 743-854. Among the donors, most were white British and more were female, and clonal diversity was possibly underestimated. Researchers took repertoire samples only after the peak T cell response had come. An increase in Spike-specific TCR breadth and depth was observed after two AZD1222 doses.

The germline V gene has CDR1 SSHAT and CDR2 FNYEAQ (reference sequence). CDR3 length: 10 residues. Generated by immunoSEQ multiplex PCR, the TCRdb table keeps only in-frame clones and is missing some. The sample has about 200,000 clones, approximately 94% seen once. The sequences come from peripheral blood, collected 28 days after the second dose of the MenACWY control vaccine. The receptor was derived from an adult who received the MenACWY meningococcal vaccine as a control. V gene TRBV7-7 combines with J gene TRBJ2-7, with unresolved D. CDR3 in DNA: TGTGCTAGCAGCTCCCACGAGCAGTACTTC. Protein sequence: CASSSHEQYF.